Below, 31 T cell receptor beta chains from the same sample are listed, as sequenced in a study of blood T cells in healthy people across ages. Then a second PCR, running roughly 6 to 11 cycles, was carried out with a sample-barcoded 5' primer and a J-beta primer mix. TCRdb independently ran MiXCR on the 5' RACE reads; one entry per CDR3 protein. The sample shows around 1,000,000 distinct CDR3 sequences, about 23% of them seen only once. This sample also appeared in a second study, on T cells of mothers and their children.

Sample: blood. The receptors derive from a girl aged 2 to 9 in good health.

This clonotype occurred a few times. The V and J genes are TRBV12-3 or TRBV12-4 and TRBJ2-5; TRBD2 matches 7 bases. The CDR3 loop spans 15 amino acids. After removal of 3 bases from V and 5 bases from J, the junction contained 9 bases not matched to a gene. The CDR3 coding sequence is TGTGCCAGCAGTTTTAATAGCCGGGGGGTGGAGACCCAGTACTTC. Translated: CASSFNSRGVETQYF.

The chain couples TRBV14 to TRBJ2-5; 8 bases line up with TRBD1. V shed 9 bases and J 4 bases; nucleotides not matched to a gene: 7. Germline V gene lookup returns CDR1 SGHDN and CDR2 FVKESK. This CDR3 comprises 13 residues. The CDR3 is CASRSGTGETQYF. The CDR3 DNA sequence: TGTGCCAGTCGGTCCGGGACAGGAGAGACCCAGTACTTC.

This clonotype has just a few counts. One end of the junction does not line up with germline, which may come from a read error. The chain recombines TRBV28 with TRBJ1-1, with TRBD1 matching 7 bases. CDR3 size: 11 residues. CDR1 and CDR2 (germline): MDHEN, SYDVKM. Here the CDR3 DNA reads TGTGCCGGCAGGGGGAGGATTGAAGCTTTCTTT. This gives the protein CAGRGRIEAFF. The full variable domain, its missing parts supplied by reference TRBV28 and TRBJ1-1, is DVKVTQSSRYLVKRTGEKVFLECVQDMDHENMFWYRQDPGLGLRLIYFSYDVKMKEKGDIPEGYSVSREKKERFSLILESASTNQTSMYLCAGRGRIEAFFGQGTRLTVV.

V and J are TRBV12-5 and TRBJ1-6; tentatively, D is TRBD1 (6 bases). The length of the CDR3 is 15 residues. CDR1 is LGHNT and CDR2 is FRNRAP in the germline V gene. V dropped 1 base and J dropped 6 bases, with 10 bases sitting between them. The CDR3 spells CASGLAGALNSPLHF. CDR3 DNA sequence: TGTGCTAGTGGTTTGGCAGGGGCCCTTAATTCACCCCTCCACTTT.

This clonotype was found a few times. The chain recombines TRBV4-2 with TRBJ2-5; the D call may be TRBD1 or TRBD2 (5 bases each). The J call is in doubt because the DNA end fits TRBJ2-7 better. The germline CDR1 and CDR2 sequences are LGHNA and YNFKEQ. There are 15 residues in the CDR3. The CDR3 nucleotides are TGTGCCAGCAGCCAAGGGGGGTCCCAGGTCTACGAGCAGTACTTC. It encodes CASSQGGSQVYEQYF.

This clonotype appeared a few times. The V call is TRBV12-3 or TRBV12-4, the J call TRBJ2-2, with D possibly being TRBD1 or TRBD2 (5 bases each). The CDR3 runs to 13 residues. CDR3 protein: CAGGPANTGELFF. The CDR3 coding sequence is TGTGCTGGGGGACCTGCGAACACCGGGGAGCTGTTTTTT.

The table lists this clonotype with a few counts. The chain employs TRBV4-1 and TRBJ2-1, with 8 bases fitting TRBD2. CDR1 and CDR2 from the germline V gene are MGHRA and YSYEKL. J lost 7 bases, V lost 1 base, and 12 bases had no gene match. CDR3 length equals 17 residues. CDR3 sequence: CASSQVSRAGVWNEQFF. CDR3 bases: TGCGCCAGCAGCCAAGTTTCGCGAGCGGGAGTTTGGAATGAGCAGTTCTTC.

This chain uses TRBV21-1 with TRBJ2-2; TRBD1 reflects the table's D call only, with no check against the DNA. TRBV21-1 is given as a pseudogene. The CDR3 consists of 15 residues. DNA for the CDR3: TGTGCCAGCAGCAAGAGGACAGGGTCCACCGGGGAGCTGTTTTTT. It encodes CASSKRTGSTGELFF.

The V call is TRBV27, the J call TRBJ2-5; no clear D. This CDR3 region has 11 residues. V lost 6 bases to trimming and J lost 3 bases, with 5 bases between them. Germline CDR1 is MNHEY and CDR2 is SMNVEV (reference sequence). The CDR3: CASRHKETQYF. DNA of the CDR3: TGTGCCAGCAGGCATAAAGAGACCCAGTACTTC.

The table lists this clonotype with a few counts. CDR3 loop: CASSEGQVGTDTQYF. CDR3 nucleotides: TGTGCCAGCTCAGAGGGACAGGTGGGCACAGATACGCAGTATTTT. The rearrangement links TRBV18 to TRBJ2-3; 8 bases match TRBD1. CDR1 KGHSH and CDR2 LQKENI come from the germline V gene. The junction had 5 bases not matched to a gene; V was cut back by 5 bases and J by 1 base. There are 15 residues in the CDR3.

The chain links TRBV6-1 to TRBJ1-2, with D tentatively TRBD1 (6 bases). Trimming removed 8 bases at V and 3 bases at J, with 16 bases between. This CDR3 region has 14 residues. The germline V gene has CDR1 MNHNS and CDR2 SASEGT. The CDR3 loop reads CASRIVRTDYGYTF. The CDR3 DNA reads as TGTGCCAGCCGAATCGTAAGGACAGACTATGGCTACACCTTC.

This clonotype was counted between two and nine times. The V call is TRBV5-6, the J call TRBJ2-2; perhaps TRBD2 as D (5 bases). CDR1 is SGHDT and CDR2 is YYEEEE in the germline V gene. There are 15 residues in the CDR3. V shed 2 bases and J shed 6 bases, with 14 bases lying between them. The CDR3 sequence is CASSFSVIAPGELFF. CDR3 in DNA: TGTGCCAGCAGCTTCAGTGTCATAGCGCCCGGGGAGCTGTTTTTT. Drawing the rest from reference TRBV5-6 and TRBJ2-2, the complete variable domain is DAGVTQSPTHLIKTRGQQVTLRCSPKSGHDTVSWYQQALGQGPQFIFQYYEEEERQRGNFPDRFSGHQFPNYSSELNVNALLLGDSALYLCASSFSVIAPGELFFGEGSRLTVL.

J is TRBJ2-6 and V is TRBV3-1; D not certain. Germline V gives CDR1 LGHDT, CDR2 YNNKEL (reference sequence). V lost 11 bases to trimming and J lost 4 bases, with 12 bases between them. The length of the CDR3 is 13 residues. The DNA for the CDR3 is TGTGCCGCTGGGGAAACCGGGGCCAACGTCCTGACTTTC. Amino acid sequence: CAAGETGANVLTF.

This clonotype was detected a few times. This chain joins TRBV7-9 and TRBJ1-1; D remains ambiguous. In germline, CDR1 is SEHNR, CDR2 FQNEAQ (reference sequence). Deletions cut 3 bases from V and 0 bases from J, with 11 bases between. The CDR3 sequence is 15 residues long. This CDR3 reads CASSFFRGVNTEAFF. CDR3 nucleotides: TGTGCCAGCAGCTTTTTCCGGGGTGTGAACACTGAAGCTTTCTTT.

This clonotype was seen more than once but under ten times. The genes are TRBV20-1 and TRBJ1-1; D is uncertain. Trimming removed 0 bases from V and 5 bases from J, with 13 bases in between. The CDR3 contains 14 residues. Looked up from germline, CDR1 is DFQATT and CDR2 is SNEGSKA (reference sequence). CDR3 sequence: CSARDLGTGTEAFF. The DNA for the CDR3 is TGCAGTGCTAGAGATCTAGGAACCGGGACTGAAGCTTTCTTT.

The V call is TRBV2, the J call TRBJ2-7; possibly TRBD2 for D (6 bases). Per the germline V gene, CDR1 is SNHLY and CDR2 is FYNNEI. V dropped 4 bases and J dropped 5 bases, with 24 bases sitting between them. The CDR3 totals 17 residues. As DNA, the CDR3 is TGTGCCAGCAGTGTAGGGGTTACGGGAGACTTGACCGACGAGCAGTACTTC. Its protein product is CASSVGVTGDLTDEQYF.

This clonotype was picked up a small number of times. CDR3 sequence: CASSHGQGAAGELFF. The CDR3 DNA sequence: TGCGCCAGCAGCCACGGACAGGGGGCTGCCGGGGAGCTGTTTTTT. The genes are TRBV4-1 and TRBJ2-2; 11 bases match TRBD1. There are 15 residues in the CDR3. Per germline, CDR1 MGHRA and CDR2 YSYEKL. The ends lost 3 bases at V and 6 bases at J; junction bases unmatched: 3.

This clonotype was seen a few times. V gene TRBV6-2 or TRBV6-3 combines with J gene TRBJ2-3; D is ambiguous. The V end was cut by 6 bases, the J end by 2 bases, with 6 bases between. The CDR3 totals 12 residues. The germline V gene has CDR1 MNHEY and CDR2 SVGEGT. As DNA, the CDR3 is TGTGCCAGCAGGCCCCACACAGATACGCAGTATTTT. This gives the protein CASRPHTDTQYF.

The chain carries TRBV6-1 and TRBJ1-2, with a possible D match to TRBD1 (5 bases). Germline CDR1 MNHNS, CDR2 SASEGT. The V gene lost 5 bases and the J gene lost 5 bases, with 15 bases spanning the gap. There are 14 residues in the CDR3. DNA of the CDR3: TGTGCCAGCAGTAGGACGGGGGGAATTTATGGCTACACCTTC. Translation gives CASSRTGGIYGYTF.

This clonotype came up a few times. The chain joins TRBV6-1 to TRBJ2-1; D uncertain. The CDR3 totals 14 residues. V lost 5 bases, J lost 8 bases, and 16 bases lay in between. The germline V gene encodes CDR1 MNHNS and CDR2 SASEGT. CDR3 in amino acids: CASSSLVPADEQFF. The CDR3 nucleotides are TGTGCCAGCAGTTCCCTCGTCCCAGCCGATGAGCAGTTCTTC.

The chain links TRBV5-6 to TRBJ2-1; D not resolved. Germline values: CDR1 SGHDT, CDR2 YYEEEE. V lost 0 bases and J lost 8, with 18 bases in between. This CDR3 spans 16 amino acids. The CDR3 coding sequence is TGTGCCAGCAGCTTGGAGGTGGGCCAGGCGAGGTATGAGCAGTTCTTC. Translating gives CASSLEVGQARYEQFF.

This clonotype was counted a few times. The rearrangement uses TRBV12-3 or TRBV12-4 and TRBJ2-1, with D maybe TRBD2 (5 bases). CDR3 length: 17 amino acids. Trimming cost V 5 bases and J 5 bases, with 22 bases left between them. The CDR3, as DNA: TGTGCCAGCAGTCCCCCTGGGGAGTCCCGAGTAAACAATGAGCAGTTCTTC. This sequence encodes CASSPPGESRVNNEQFF.

This clonotype was seen only a few times. CDR3 DNA sequence: TGTGCCAGCAGTTTCTTCCGGGCAGGGAACACCGGGGAGCTGTTTTTT. It codes for CASSFFRAGNTGELFF. This rearrangement joins TRBV28 to TRBJ2-2; D remains unclear. The germline CDR1 and CDR2 sequences are MDHEN and SYDVKM. Trimming removed 3 bases from V and 1 base from J, with 12 bases in between. CDR3 length: 16 amino acids.

The chain couples TRBV4-1 to TRBJ2-7; no firm D call. V lost 0 bases and J lost 3, with 9 bases in between. CDR3 length equals 14 residues. Germline V gene lookup returns CDR1 MGHRA and CDR2 YSYEKL. DNA for the CDR3: TGCGCCAGCAGCCAAGATCCAGTCCGCTACGAGCAGTACTTC. This sequence encodes CASSQDPVRYEQYF.

This clonotype was detected only a few times. This chain connects TRBV11-2 to TRBJ1-2; a possible D gene is TRBD1 (5 bases). V shed 5 bases and J shed 8 bases, with 12 bases lying between them. There are 12 residues in the CDR3. The germline CDR1 and CDR2 sequences are SGHAT and FQNNGV. The CDR3 here is CASSPRWGGYTF. The CDR3 DNA is TGTGCCAGCAGCCCCCGTTGGGGCGGCTACACCTTC.

The chain is built from TRBV12-3 or TRBV12-4 and TRBJ1-1, with D unclear. This CDR3 spans 13 amino acids. Trimming left V 7 bases short and J 2 bases short, with 11 bases between. The CDR3 reads CASTKTANTEAFF. The CDR3 DNA reads TGTGCCAGCACAAAGACGGCTAACACTGAAGCTTTCTTT.

This chain links TRBV29-1 with TRBJ2-7, with a possible D match to TRBD2 (5 bases). TRBJ2-1 matches the DNA end more closely, so the J call is doubtful. The CDR3 runs to 14 residues. The V gene's germline CDR1 is SQVTM and CDR2 ANQGSEA. The CDR3 nucleotides read TGCAGCGCTGTCGACGGGGATTTCGTGAGTGAGCAGTTCTTC. Translating gives CSAVDGDFVSEQFF.

This clonotype turned up a few times. This chain uses TRBV2 with TRBJ1-1; a weak D match, TRBD1 (5 bases). The germline CDR1 and CDR2 sequences are SNHLY and FYNNEI. The CDR3 loop spans 12 amino acids. The germline V and J ends were trimmed by 8 bases and 3 bases, with 10 bases remaining between them. The DNA of the CDR3 is TGTGCCAGCGGGGGTGATTACACTGAAGCTTTCTTT. Amino acids: CASGGDYTEAFF.

The chain combines TRBV6-5 with TRBJ1-2, with D perhaps TRBD1 (6 bases). Deletions cut 2 bases from V and 5 bases from J, with 12 bases between. The CDR3 is 14 residues long. Looked up from germline, CDR1 is MNHEY and CDR2 is SVGAGI. The CDR3 loop reads CASSYNRAVYGYTF. CDR3 in DNA: TGTGCCAGCAGTTACAACAGGGCCGTTTATGGCTACACCTTC.

This rearrangement joins TRBV20-1 to TRBJ2-2; the D is unclear. The CDR3 contains 13 residues. Between the trimmed V and J ends, which lost 7 bases and 1 base, there was a span of 10 bases. The germline V gene has CDR1 DFQATT and CDR2 SNEGSKA (reference sequence). CDR3 in DNA: TGCAGTGTCCACGACTTGAACACCGGGGAGCTGTTTTTT. This encodes CSVHDLNTGELFF.

J is TRBJ2-2 and V is TRBV2; 8 nucleotides agree with TRBD1. Germline V gives CDR1 SNHLY, CDR2 FYNNEI. Losses at the gene ends were 5 bases for V and 5 bases for J; bases not matched to a gene: 7. The CDR3 sequence is 15 residues long. The CDR3: CASSNTGGLTGELFF. In DNA form, the CDR3 reads TGTGCCAGCAGTAACACAGGGGGTTTAACCGGGGAGCTGTTTTTT. Full variable domain (rest looked up from reference TRBV2 and TRBJ2-2): EPEVTQTPSHQVTQMGQEVILRCVPISNHLYFYWYRQILGQKVEFLVSFYNNEISEKSEIFDDQFSVERPDGSNFTLKIRSTKLEDSAMYFCASSNTGGLTGELFFGEGSRLTVL.